This paragraph covers one T cell receptor (beta chain) sequence. Its target is unknown. The entry originates in a study of T cell responses to AZD1222 COVID-19 vaccine. Germline CDR1 SQVTM, CDR2 ANQGSEA. The trim removed 2 bases at V and 4 bases at J, leaving 8 bases unmatched. This CDR3 region has 15 residues. TCRdb keeps only in-frame clones here, not all; method: immunoSEQ multiplex PCR. The sample includes some 110,000 clones, roughly 91% of them seen just once. Overall study findings and caveats: The study sampled repertoires only after the peak T cell response.

This chain links TRBV29-1 with TRBJ1-2, with 9 bases fitting TRBD1. Sample: peripheral blood, taken 28 days after the second AZD1222 dose. This receptor was taken from an adult who received the AZD1222 COVID-19 vaccine. CDR3 bases: TGCAGCGTTGAAATTAGGGACAGGGTATTCTATGGCTACACCTTC. It is translated as CSVEIRDRVFYGYTF.